This T cell receptor (beta chain) is drawn from a study of OX40 agonist ivuxolimab in advanced cancers. Overall study results and limits: Expanded clones were, on average, more numerous in CD8+ T cells than in CD4+.

The protocol was immunoSEQ multiplex PCR, while the TCRdb copy is restricted to in-frame clones and leaves out a portion. The sample includes more than 45,000 clones, nearly 90% seen only once; the top ten take around 1.5%. V lost 7 bases, J lost 6 bases, and 15 bases stayed unmatched. The CDR3 sequence is 16 residues long. The germline CDR1 and CDR2 sequences are MDHEN and SYDVKM. On this clone: Its antigen is not known.

This TCR was recovered from an adult with an advanced solid tumor such as melanoma, head and neck, liver or kidney cancer. The specimen was CD4+ or CD8+ T cells sorted from blood, collected in a trial of the OX40 agonist ivuxolimab. V gene TRBV28 combines with J gene TRBJ2-7; 10 bases match TRBD1. The DNA of the CDR3 is TGTGCCAGCACCCCCGCGGGGGGACAGGGGAATTCCGAGCAGTACTTC. The encoded protein is CASTPAGGQGNSEQYF.